Sequencing of this TCR beta chain was carried out in a study of CD8+CD57+ T cells in acquired aplastic anemia. Study information: Mean yield of DNA from sorted CD4+ and CD8+ cells was roughly 3.4 ug. CD4+ cell libraries from healthy donors averaged about 10.8 million reads.

Regarding the study as a whole: Common to patients and controls were 25 to 30 CD8+ CDR3 sequences.

Profiling of TCR beta VDJ combinations and CDR3 sequences used genomic DNA as template. TCRdb independently ran MiXCR on the reads; one entry per CDR3 protein. The table includes 200,000 to 250,000 distinct CDR3 sequences, 34% detected once. This CDR3 has 15 residues. Trimming took 8 bases from V and 8 from J, leaving 24 bases between them. Germline V gene lookup returns CDR1 SNHLY and CDR2 FYNNEI. On this clonotype: The antigen remains unidentified.

This receptor was obtained from a human donor in good health, serving as a control. This chain uses TRBV2 with TRBJ1-2; TRBD1 is a possible D gene (5 bases). The specimen sequenced was sorted CD4+, CD8+, or CD8+CD57+ T cells (not recorded which) from PBMCs. The CDR3 bases are TGTGCCAGCCAACTAACCCAGGGATCGCTGGGGGGCTACACCTTC. This sequence encodes CASQLTQGSLGGYTF.